The rows below give T cell receptor beta chains drawn from one sample of a study of T cells in Graves' hyperthyroidism and ophthalmopathy. MiXCR, run by TCRdb on the multiplex PCR reads, gives a single entry per CDR3 protein. Counted here are under 750,000 distinct CDR3 sequences, over 15% occurring once; the ten biggest clones make up roughly 17%. Sequenced input: blood. These receptors all stem from a woman between 45 and 60 years old with Graves' hyperthyroidism that later progressed to Graves' ophthalmopathy. Each CDR3 is given with its conserved first and last residue. The order of the fields is D gene, clone size, V gene, J gene, CDR3 DNA, CDR3 protein. The D gene is left open where the match is weak. Clone size appears in some rows only: once, few, many, or a class for an expanded clone.

TRBD2	NA	TRBV18	TRBJ2-5	TGTGCCAGCTCATCTAGCGGGGTTGAGACCCAGTACTTC	CASSSSGVETQYF
NA	NA	TRBV4-1	TRBJ2-1	TGCGCCAGCAGCCAAGGAGGGGTCGTCGGCGAGCAGTTCTTC	CASSQGGVVGEQFF
NA	few	TRBV3-1	TRBJ2-7	TGTGCCAGCAGCCAAAGGGGGGGACACCTTTCCTACCGGGTGCAGTACTTC	CASSQRGGHLSYRVQYF
TRBD2	many	TRBV20-1	TRBJ2-1	TGCAGTGCTAGAGACCTGGGGACTAGCGGGGGGGCGGGTGAGCAGTTCTTC	CSARDLGTSGGAGEQFF
NA	many	TRBV6-2/TRBV6-3	TRBJ2-1	TGTGCCAGCAGTTACTCCAGATACAATGAGCAGTTCTTC	CASSYSRYNEQFF
NA	many	TRBV7-2	TRBJ2-7	TGTGCCAGCAGCTTAGTCCCGTTGGGGGCCTACGAGCAGTACTTC	CASSLVPLGAYEQYF
TRBD1	many	TRBV7-2	TRBJ2-3	TGTGCCAGCAGCGTACAGGGGCCCAGCACAGATACGCAGTATTTT	CASSVQGPSTDTQYF
NA	many	TRBV12-3/TRBV12-4	TRBJ2-5	TGTGCCAGCAGTTTAGCGGCTATCAGGGAGACCCAGTACTTC	CASSLAAIRETQYF
NA	NA	TRBV5-1	TRBJ1-3	TGCGCCAGCAGGCGGGGGGCCTCCGGAAACACCATATATTTT	CASRRGASGNTIYF
NA	many	TRBV6-1	TRBJ2-3	TGCGCCAGCAGATCCGGGACTAGCACAGATACGCAGTATTTT	CASRSGTSTDTQYF
NA	many	TRBV12-3/TRBV12-4	TRBJ1-1	TGTGCCAGCAGCTCTTTCTTCAGCGAAGCTGAAGCTTTCTTT	CASSSFFSEAEAFF
NA	many	TRBV3-1	TRBJ2-2	TGTGCCAGCAGCCCCGTGGACGCCGGGGAGCTGTTTTTT	CASSPVDAGELFF
NA	few	TRBV5-6	TRBJ1-1	TGTGCCAGCAGCTTTCGGGAACCGACCTACACTGAAGCTTTCTTT	CASSFREPTYTEAFF
NA	many	TRBV11-2	TRBJ1-5	TGTGCCAGCAGCCCCTCCTCGGGGGGCTCTCAGCCCCAGCATTTT	CASSPSSGGSQPQHF
NA	NA	TRBV7-2	TRBJ2-1	TGTGCCAGCAGCTTATCGCCGGGGCGCAATGAGCAGTTCTTC	CASSLSPGRNEQFF
TRBD1	many	TRBV11-1	TRBJ1-1	TGTGCCAGCAGCTTTGAGGGTCGGCAGGGGGCCCCTGAAGCTTTCTTT	CASSFEGRQGAPEAFF
NA	few	TRBV14	TRBJ1-6	TGTGCCAGCAGCCAAGCAGGGGTTTCTTCACCCCTCCACTTT	CASSQAGVSSPLHF
NA	NA	TRBV7-9	TRBJ1-6	TGTGCCAGCAGCTTCCCGGACACCTTCGGGAATTCACCCCTCCACTTT	CASSFPDTFGNSPLHF
NA	NA	TRBV7-2	TRBJ1-2	TGTGCCAGCAGCTTAGACGTACAGGGTTCTAACTATGGCTACACCTTC	CASSLDVQGSNYGYTF
TRBD2	few	TRBV20-1	TRBJ2-2	TGCAGTGCTAGCGGGGGGGTATCGGACACCGGGGAGCTGTTTTTT	CSASGGVSDTGELFF